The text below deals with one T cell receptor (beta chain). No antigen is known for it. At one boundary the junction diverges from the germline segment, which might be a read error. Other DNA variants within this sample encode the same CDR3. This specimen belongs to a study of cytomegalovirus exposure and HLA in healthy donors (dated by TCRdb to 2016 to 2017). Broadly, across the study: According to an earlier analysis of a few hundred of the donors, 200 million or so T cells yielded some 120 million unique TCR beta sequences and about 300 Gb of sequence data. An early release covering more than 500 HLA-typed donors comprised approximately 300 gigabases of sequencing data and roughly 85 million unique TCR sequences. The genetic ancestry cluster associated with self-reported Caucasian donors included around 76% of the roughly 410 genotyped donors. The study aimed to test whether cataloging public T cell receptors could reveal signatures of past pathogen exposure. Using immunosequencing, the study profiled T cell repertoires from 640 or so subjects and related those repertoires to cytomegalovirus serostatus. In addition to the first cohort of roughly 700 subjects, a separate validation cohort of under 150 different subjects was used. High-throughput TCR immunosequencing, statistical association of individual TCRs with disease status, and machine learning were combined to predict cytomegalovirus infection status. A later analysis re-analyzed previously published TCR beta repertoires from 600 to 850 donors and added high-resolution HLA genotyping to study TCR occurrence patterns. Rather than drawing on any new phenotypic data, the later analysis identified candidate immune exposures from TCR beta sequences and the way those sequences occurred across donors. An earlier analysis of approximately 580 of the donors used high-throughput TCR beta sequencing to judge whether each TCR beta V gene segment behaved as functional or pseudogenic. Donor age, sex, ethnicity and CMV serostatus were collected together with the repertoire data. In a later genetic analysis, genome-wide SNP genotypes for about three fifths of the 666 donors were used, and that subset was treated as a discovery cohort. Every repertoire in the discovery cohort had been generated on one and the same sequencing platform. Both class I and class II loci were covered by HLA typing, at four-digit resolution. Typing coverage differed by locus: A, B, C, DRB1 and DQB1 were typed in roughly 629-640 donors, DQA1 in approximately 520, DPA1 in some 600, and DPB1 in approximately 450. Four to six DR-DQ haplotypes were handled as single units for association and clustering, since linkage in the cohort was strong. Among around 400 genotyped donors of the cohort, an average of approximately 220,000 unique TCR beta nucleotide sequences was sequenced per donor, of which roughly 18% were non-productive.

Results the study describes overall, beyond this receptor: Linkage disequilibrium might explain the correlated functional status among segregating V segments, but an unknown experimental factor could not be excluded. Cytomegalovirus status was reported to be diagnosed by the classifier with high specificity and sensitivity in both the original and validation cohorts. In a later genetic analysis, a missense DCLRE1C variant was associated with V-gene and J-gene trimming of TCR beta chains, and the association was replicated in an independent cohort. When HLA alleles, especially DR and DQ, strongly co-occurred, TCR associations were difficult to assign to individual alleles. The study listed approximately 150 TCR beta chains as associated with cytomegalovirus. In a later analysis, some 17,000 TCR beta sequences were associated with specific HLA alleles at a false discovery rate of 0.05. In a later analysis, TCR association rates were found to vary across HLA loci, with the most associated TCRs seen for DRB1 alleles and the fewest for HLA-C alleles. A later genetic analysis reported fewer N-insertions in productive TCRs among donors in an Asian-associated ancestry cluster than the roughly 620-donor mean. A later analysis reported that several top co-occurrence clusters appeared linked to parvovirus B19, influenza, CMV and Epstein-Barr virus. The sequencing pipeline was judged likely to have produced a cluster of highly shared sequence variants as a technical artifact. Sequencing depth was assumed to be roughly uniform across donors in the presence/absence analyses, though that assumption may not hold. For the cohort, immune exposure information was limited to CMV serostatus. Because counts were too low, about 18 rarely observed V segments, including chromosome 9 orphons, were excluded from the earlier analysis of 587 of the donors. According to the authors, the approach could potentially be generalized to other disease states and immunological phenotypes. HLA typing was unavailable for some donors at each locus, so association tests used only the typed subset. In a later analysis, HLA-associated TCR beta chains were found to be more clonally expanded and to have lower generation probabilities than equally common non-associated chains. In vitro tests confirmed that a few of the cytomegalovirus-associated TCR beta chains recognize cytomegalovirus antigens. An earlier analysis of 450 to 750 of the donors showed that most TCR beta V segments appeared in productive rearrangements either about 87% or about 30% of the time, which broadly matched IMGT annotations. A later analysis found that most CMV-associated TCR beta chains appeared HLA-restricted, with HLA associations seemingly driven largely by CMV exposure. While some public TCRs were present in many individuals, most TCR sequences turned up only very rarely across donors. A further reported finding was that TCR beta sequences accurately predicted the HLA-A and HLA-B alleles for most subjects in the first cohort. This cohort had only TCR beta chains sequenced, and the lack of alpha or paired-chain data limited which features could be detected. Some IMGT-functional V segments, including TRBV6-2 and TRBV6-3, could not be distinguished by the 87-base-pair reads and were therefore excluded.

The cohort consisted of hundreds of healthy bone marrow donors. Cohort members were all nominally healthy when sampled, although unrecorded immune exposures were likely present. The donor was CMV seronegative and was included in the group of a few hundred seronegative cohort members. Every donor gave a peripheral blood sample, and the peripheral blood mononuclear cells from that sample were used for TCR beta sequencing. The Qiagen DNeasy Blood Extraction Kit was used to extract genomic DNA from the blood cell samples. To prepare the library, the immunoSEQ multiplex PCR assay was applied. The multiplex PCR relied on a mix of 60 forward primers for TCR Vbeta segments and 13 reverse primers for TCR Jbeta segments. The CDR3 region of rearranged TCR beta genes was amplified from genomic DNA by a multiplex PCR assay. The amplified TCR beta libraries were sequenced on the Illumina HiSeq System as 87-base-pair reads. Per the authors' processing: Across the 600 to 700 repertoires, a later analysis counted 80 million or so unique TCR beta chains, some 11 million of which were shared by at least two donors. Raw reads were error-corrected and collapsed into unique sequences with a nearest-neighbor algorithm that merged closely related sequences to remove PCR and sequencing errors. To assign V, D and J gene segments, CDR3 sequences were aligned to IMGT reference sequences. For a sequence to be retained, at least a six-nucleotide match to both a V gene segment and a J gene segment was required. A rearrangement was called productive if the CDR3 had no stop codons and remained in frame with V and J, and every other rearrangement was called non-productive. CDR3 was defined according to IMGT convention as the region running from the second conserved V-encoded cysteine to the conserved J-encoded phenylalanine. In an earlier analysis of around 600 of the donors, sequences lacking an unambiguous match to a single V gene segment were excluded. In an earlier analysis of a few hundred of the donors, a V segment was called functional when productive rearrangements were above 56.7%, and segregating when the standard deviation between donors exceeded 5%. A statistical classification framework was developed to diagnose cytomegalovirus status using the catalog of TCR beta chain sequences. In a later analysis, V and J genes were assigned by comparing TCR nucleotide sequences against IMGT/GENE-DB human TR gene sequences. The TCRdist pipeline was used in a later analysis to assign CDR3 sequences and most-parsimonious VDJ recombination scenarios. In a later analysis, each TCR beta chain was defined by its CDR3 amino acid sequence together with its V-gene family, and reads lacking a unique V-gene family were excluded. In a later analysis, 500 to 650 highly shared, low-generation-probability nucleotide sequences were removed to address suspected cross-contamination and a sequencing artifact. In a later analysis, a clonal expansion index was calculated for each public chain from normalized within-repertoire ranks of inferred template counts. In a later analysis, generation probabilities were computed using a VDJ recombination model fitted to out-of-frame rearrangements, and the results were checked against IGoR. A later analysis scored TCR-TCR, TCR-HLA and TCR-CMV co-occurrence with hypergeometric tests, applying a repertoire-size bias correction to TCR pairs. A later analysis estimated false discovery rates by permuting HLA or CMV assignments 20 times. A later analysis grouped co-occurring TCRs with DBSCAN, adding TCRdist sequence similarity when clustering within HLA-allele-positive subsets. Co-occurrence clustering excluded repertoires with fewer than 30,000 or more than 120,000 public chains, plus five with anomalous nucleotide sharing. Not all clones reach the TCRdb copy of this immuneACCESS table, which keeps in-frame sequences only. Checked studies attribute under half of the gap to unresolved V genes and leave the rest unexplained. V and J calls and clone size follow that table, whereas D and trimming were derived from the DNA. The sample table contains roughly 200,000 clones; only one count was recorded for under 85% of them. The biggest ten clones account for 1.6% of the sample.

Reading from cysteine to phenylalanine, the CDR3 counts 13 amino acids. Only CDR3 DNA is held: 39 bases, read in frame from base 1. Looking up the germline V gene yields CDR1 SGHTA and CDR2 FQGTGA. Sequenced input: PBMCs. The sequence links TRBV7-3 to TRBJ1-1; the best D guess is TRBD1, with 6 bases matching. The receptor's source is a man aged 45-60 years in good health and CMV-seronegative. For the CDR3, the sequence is CASSLLGGTEAFF. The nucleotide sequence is TGTGCCAGCAGCTTACTTGGGGGCACTGAGGCTTTCTTT.